Sequencing of this T cell receptor beta chain was carried out in a study of CD8 T cells in ankylosing spondylitis. Broader study findings: The authors reported significant enrichment of disease-linked clones in matched ankylosing spondylitis synovial fluid. Disease-linked clones had a CD8+ phenotype and relatively low frequency in peripheral blood.

MiXCR was run by TCRdb on the 5' RACE reads, yielding one entry per CDR3 protein. Altogether 40,000 to 55,000 distinct CDR3 sequences are present, 6.5% to 9% being singletons, with the ten largest covering around 8.7%. With regard to this clonotype: As yet, its antigen is unknown.

Germline CDR1 reads MGHRA; CDR2 reads YSYEKL. The CDR3 is 17 amino acids. Germline trimming cut 6 bases from V and 5 bases from J; bases unmatched to any gene: 12. Specimen: blood, either unsorted or a sorted T cell fraction (not recorded which). The V gene is TRBV4-1, the J gene TRBJ2-3, with 12 bases fitting TRBD2. The clonotype comes from a female donor with ankylosing spondylitis or in good health (not recorded which). CDR3 region: CASSPWTSGEKLDTQYF. The CDR3 coding sequence is TGCGCCAGCAGTCCCTGGACTAGCGGGGAGAAATTAGATACGCAGTATTTT.